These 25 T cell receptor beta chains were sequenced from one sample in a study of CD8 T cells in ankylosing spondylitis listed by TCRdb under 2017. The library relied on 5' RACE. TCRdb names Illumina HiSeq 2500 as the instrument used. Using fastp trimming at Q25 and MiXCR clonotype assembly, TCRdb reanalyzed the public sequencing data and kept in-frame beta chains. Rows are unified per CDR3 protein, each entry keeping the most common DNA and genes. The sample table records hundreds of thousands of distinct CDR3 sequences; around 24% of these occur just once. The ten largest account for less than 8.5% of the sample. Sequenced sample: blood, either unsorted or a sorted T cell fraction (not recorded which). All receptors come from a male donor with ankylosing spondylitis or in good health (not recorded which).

The CDR3 DNA follows: TGCGCCAGCGGCCCCCCGGGATTACCAGATACGCAGTATTTT. This codes for CASGPPGLPDTQYF. The rearrangement links TRBV4-1 to TRBJ2-3, with D maybe TRBD2 (5 bases). This CDR3 comprises 14 residues. CDR1 is MGHRA and CDR2 is YSYEKL in the germline V gene. The ends were cut back, 8 bases at V and 4 bases at J, with 16 bases in the middle.

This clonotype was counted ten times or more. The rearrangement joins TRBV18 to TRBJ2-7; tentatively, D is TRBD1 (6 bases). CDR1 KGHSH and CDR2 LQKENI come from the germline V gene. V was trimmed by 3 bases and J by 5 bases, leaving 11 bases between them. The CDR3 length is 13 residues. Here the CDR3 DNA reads TGTGCCAGCTCACCCAACAGGGACAACGAGCAGTACTTC. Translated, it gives CASSPNRDNEQYF.

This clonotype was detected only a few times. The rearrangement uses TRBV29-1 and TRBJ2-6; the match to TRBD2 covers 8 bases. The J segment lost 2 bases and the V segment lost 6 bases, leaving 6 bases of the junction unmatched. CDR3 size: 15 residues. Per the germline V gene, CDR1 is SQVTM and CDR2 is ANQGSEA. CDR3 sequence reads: CSVTGGGAGANVLTF. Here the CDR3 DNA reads TGCAGCGTGACGGGGGGGGGCGCTGGGGCCAACGTCCTGACTTTC.

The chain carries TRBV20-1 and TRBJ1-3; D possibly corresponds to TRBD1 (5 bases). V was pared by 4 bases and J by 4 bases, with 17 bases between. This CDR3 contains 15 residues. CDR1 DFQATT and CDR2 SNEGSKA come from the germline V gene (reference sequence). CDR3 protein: CSANPTGSGGNTIYF. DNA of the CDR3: TGCAGTGCTAACCCAACAGGATCGGGGGGAAACACCATATATTTT.

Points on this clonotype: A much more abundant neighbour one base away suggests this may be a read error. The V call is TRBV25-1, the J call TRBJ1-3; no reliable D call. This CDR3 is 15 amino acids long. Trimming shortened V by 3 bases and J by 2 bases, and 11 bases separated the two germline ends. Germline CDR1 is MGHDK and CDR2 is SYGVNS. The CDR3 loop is CASSDLGFTGNTIYF. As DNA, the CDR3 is TGTGCCAGCAGTGATCTAGGGTTTACTGGAAACACCATATATTTT.

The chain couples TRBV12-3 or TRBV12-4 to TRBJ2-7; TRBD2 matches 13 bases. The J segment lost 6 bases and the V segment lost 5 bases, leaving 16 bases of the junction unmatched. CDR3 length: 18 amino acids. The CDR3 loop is CASSDPGQGRTSGSEQYF. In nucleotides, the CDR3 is TGTGCCAGCAGTGATCCGGGACAGGGTCGGACTAGCGGGAGCGAGCAGTACTTC.

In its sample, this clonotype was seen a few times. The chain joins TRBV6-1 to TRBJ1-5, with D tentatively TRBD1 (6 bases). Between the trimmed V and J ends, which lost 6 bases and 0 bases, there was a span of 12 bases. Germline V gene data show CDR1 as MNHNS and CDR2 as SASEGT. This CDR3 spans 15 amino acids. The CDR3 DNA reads TGTGCCAGCAGACTCACAGGGTATAGCAATCAGCCCCAGCATTTT. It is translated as CASRLTGYSNQPQHF.

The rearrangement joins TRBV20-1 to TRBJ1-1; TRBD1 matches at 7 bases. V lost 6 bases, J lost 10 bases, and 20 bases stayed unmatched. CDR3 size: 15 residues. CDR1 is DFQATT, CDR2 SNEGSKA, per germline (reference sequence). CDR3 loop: CSASKTGQVGGGAFF. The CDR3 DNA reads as TGCAGTGCCTCCAAAACAGGACAGGTTGGCGGGGGAGCTTTCTTT.

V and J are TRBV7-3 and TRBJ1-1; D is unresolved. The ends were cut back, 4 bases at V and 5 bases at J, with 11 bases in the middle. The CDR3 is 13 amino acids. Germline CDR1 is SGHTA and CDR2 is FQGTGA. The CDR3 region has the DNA TGTGCCAGCAGCTCAAAAAGGAGGACTGAAGCTTTCTTT. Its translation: CASSSKRRTEAFF.

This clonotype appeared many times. DNA of the CDR3: TGTGCCAGCAGTTACTCGTCAGGCACAGGTCAGCCCCAGCATTTT. It yields the protein CASSYSSGTGQPQHF. The rearrangement links TRBV6-5 to TRBJ1-5; TRBD1 might be the D (5 bases). Germline loops: CDR1 MNHEY, CDR2 SVGAGI. This CDR3 is 15 amino acids long. Trimming shortened V by 0 bases and J by 6 bases, and 12 bases separated the two germline ends.

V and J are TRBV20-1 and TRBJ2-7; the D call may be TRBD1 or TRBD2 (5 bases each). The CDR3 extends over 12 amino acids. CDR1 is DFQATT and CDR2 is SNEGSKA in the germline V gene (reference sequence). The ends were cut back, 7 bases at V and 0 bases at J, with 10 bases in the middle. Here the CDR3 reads CSGRDLSYEQYF. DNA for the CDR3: TGCAGTGGTCGGGACCTCTCCTACGAGCAGTACTTC.

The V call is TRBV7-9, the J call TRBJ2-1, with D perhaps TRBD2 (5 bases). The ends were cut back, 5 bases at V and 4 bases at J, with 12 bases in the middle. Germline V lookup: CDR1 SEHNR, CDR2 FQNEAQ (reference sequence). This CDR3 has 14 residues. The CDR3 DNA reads TGTGCCAGCAGCCTCGGAACGGGGTACAATGAGCAGTTCTTC. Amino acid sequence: CASSLGTGYNEQFF.

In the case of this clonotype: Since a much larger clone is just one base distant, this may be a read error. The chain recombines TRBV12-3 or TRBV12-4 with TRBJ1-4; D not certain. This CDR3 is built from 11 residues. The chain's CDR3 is CASSRTEKLLF. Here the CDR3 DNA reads TGTGCCAGCAGTCGAACTGAAAAACTGCTTTTT.

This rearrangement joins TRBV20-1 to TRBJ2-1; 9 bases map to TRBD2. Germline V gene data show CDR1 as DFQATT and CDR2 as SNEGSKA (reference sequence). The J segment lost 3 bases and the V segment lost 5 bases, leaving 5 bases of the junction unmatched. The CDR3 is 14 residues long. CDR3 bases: TGCAGTGCTGCACAGCGGGAGGTCTACAATGAGCAGTTCTTC. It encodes CSAAQREVYNEQFF.

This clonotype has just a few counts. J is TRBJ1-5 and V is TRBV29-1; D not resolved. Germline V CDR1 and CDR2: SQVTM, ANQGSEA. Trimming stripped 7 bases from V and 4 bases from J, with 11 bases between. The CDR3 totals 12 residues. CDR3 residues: CSAGMSNQPQHF. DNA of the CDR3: TGCAGCGCCGGGATGAGTAATCAGCCCCAGCATTTT. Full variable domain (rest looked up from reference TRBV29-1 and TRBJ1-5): SAVISQKPSRDICQRGTSLTIQCQVDSQVTMMFWYRQQPGQSLTLIATANQGSEATYESGFVIDKFPISRPNLTFSTLTVSNMSPEDSSIYLCSAGMSNQPQHFGDGTRLSIL.

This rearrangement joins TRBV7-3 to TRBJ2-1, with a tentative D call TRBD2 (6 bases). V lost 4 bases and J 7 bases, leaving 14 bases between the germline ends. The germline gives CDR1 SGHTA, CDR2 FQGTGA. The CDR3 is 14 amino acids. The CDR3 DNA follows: TGTGCCAGCAGCTCCGGACTACCACAGAATGAGCAGTTCTTC. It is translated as CASSSGLPQNEQFF.

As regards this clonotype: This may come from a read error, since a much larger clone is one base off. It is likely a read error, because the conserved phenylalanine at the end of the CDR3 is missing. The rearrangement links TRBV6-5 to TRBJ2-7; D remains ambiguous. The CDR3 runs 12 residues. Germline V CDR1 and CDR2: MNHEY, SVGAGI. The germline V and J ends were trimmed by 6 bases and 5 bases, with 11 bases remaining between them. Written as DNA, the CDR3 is TGTGCCAGCAGGGCCTCCTGGGACGAGCAGTACTCC. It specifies CASRASWDEQYS.

In DNA, the CDR3 is TGCAGTGCTAGAGATAGACTCAAGGGACTACGTGAGCAGTACTTC. Its translation is CSARDRLKGLREQYF. The chain carries TRBV20-1 and TRBJ2-7, with TRBD2 matching over 7 bases. The CDR3 consists of 15 residues. Germline V gene data show CDR1 as DFQATT and CDR2 as SNEGSKA (reference sequence). Trimming took 0 bases from V and 7 from J; bases not matched to a gene: 12.

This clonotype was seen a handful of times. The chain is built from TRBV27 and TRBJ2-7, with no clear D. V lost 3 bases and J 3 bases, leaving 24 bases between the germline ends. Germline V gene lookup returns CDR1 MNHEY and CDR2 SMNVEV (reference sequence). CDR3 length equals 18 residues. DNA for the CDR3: TGTGCCAGCAGTTTTCTCCCCCGAGGACCCAGGTCCAACTACGAGCAGTACTTC. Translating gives CASSFLPRGPRSNYEQYF.

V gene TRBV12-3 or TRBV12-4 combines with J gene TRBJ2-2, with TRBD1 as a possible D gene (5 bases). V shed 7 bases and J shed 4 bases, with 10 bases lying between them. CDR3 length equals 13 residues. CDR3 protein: CASNLDSTGELFF. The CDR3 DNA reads TGTGCCAGCAACCTCGACAGCACCGGGGAGCTGTTTTTT.

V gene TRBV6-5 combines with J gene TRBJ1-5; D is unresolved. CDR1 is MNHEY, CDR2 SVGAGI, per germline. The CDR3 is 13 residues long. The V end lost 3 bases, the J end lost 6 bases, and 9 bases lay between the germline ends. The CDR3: CASSYSRVQPQHF. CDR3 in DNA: TGTGCCAGCAGTTATTCCCGCGTTCAGCCCCAGCATTTT.

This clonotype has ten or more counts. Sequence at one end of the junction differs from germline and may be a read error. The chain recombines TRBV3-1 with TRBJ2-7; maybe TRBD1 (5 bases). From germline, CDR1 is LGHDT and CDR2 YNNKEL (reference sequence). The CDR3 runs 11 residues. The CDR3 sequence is CASQGSSEQYF. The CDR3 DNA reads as TGTGCCAGCCAGGGTTCCTCCGAGCAGTACTTC.

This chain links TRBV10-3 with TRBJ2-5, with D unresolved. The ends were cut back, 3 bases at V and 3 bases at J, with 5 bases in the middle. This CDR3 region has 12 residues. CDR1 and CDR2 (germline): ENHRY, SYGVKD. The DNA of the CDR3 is TGTGCCATCAGTGAAGCCAAAGAGACCCAGTACTTC. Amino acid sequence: CAISEAKETQYF.

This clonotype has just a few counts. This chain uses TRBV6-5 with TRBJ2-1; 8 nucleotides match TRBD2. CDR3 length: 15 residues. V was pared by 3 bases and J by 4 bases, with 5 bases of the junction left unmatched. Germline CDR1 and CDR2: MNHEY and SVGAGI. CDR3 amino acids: CASSYGLAGYNEQFF. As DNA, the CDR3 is TGTGCCAGCAGTTATGGGCTAGCGGGTTACAATGAGCAGTTCTTC.

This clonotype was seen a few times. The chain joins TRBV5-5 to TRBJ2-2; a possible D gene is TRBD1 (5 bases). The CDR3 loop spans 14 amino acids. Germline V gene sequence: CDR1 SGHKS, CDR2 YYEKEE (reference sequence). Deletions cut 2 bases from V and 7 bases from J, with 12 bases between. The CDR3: CASSLKGYGGELFF. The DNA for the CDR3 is TGTGCCAGCAGCTTAAAGGGGTATGGCGGGGAGCTGTTTTTT.